The 21 T cell receptor beta chains below come from one sample, sequenced in a study of cytomegalovirus exposure and HLA in healthy donors. PCR amplification relied on 60 Vbeta primers (plus 13 Jbeta primers). Here immunoSEQ multiplex PCR was the method, and the copy in TCRdb shows in-frame clones only, minus some. Among 150,000 to 200,000 clones, approximately 83% were seen once, and the ten largest hold approximately 8.5%. The specimen sequenced was PBMCs. The receptors come from a man between 18 and 35 years old in good health and CMV-seropositive.

This clone was seen just once. The chain employs TRBV2 and TRBJ2-7; TRBD1 matches at 7 bases. V shed 6 bases, J shed 5 bases, and the junction held 7 bases outside the gene matches. CDR1 and CDR2 from the germline V gene are SNHLY and FYNNEI. The CDR3 runs 13 residues. CDR3 coding DNA: TGTGCCAGCAGGGCAGGGGGATTCAACGAGCAGTACTTC. It is translated as CASRAGGFNEQYF.

This chain connects TRBV4-1 to TRBJ2-7, with 7 bases aligning to TRBD1. CDR1 MGHRA and CDR2 YSYEKL come from the germline V gene. V lost 1 base and J lost 6; bases outside the gene matches: 9. The CDR3 loop spans 15 amino acids. This CDR3 reads CASSQGFTGAGEQYF. CDR3 DNA: TGCGCCAGCAGCCAAGGATTCACAGGGGCCGGCGAGCAGTACTTC.

The rearrangement links TRBV9 to TRBJ2-7; tentative D call: TRBD1 (6 bases). V lost 0 bases to trimming and J lost 5 bases, with 12 bases between them. Germline V gene sequence: CDR1 SGDLS, CDR2 YYNGEE. This CDR3 is built from 14 residues. CDR3 in DNA: TGTGCCAGCAGCGTAGCCGACAGGCCCCACGAGCAGTACTTC. Translating it yields CASSVADRPHEQYF. Supplemented by reference TRBV9 and TRBJ2-7, the full variable domain reads DSGVTQTPKHLITATGQRVTLRCSPRSGDLSVYWYQQSLDQGLQFLIQYYNGEERAKGNILERFSAQQFPDLHSELNLSSLELGDSALYFCASSVADRPHEQYFGPGTRLTVT.

The CDR3 here is CASSRTTGAYEQYF. In nucleotides, the CDR3 is TGCGCCAGCAGCCGGACGACAGGGGCCTACGAGCAGTACTTC. The chain carries TRBV4-3 and TRBJ2-7; TRBD1 aligns across 8 bases. The CDR3 is 14 amino acids. V lost 4 bases and J lost 2; bases outside the gene matches: 4. Germline V CDR1 and CDR2: LGHNA, YSLEER.

This chain joins TRBV11-2 and TRBJ2-1, with TRBD2 matching over 10 bases. Trimming took 6 bases from V and 6 from J; bases not matched to a gene: 8. CDR1 is SGHAT and CDR2 is FQNNGV in the germline V gene. The CDR3 covers 15 residues. The CDR3 DNA sequence: TGTGCCAGCAGACTTAGCGGGGGGTCTCTCAATGAGCAGTTCTTC. Amino acid sequence: CASRLSGGSLNEQFF. Based on the CDR3 plus reference TRBV11-2 and TRBJ2-1, the full variable domain is EAGVAQSPRYKIIEKRQSVAFWCNPISGHATLYWYQQILGQGPKLLIQFQNNGVVDDSQLPKDRFSAERLKGVDSTLKIQPAKLEDSAVYLCASRLSGGSLNEQFFGPGTRLTVL.

V usage is TRBV9 and J usage is TRBJ2-3; no definite D call. Germline-derived CDR1 and CDR2 are SGDLS and YYNGEE. V shed 0 bases and J shed 1 base, with 12 bases lying between them. The CDR3 sequence is 16 residues long. Here the CDR3 reads CASSVGLRGGTDTQYF. The CDR3 bases are TGTGCCAGCAGCGTAGGGCTCAGAGGCGGCACAGATACGCAGTATTTT.

This sequence joins TRBV7-6 and TRBJ2-7; tentative D call: TRBD1 (5 bases). Per the germline V gene, CDR1 is SGHVS and CDR2 is FNYEAQ. With 0 bases removed from V and 2 bases from J, the gap between germline ends came to 5 bases. This CDR3 comprises 13 residues. The CDR3 reads CASSLAGAYEQYF. CDR3 nucleotide sequence: TGTGCCAGCAGCTTAGCAGGGGCCTACGAGCAGTACTTC. Variable domain in full (rest from reference TRBV7-6 and TRBJ2-7): GAGVSQSPRYKVTKRGQDVALRCDPISGHVSLYWYRQALGQGPEFLTYFNYEAQQDKSGLPNDRFSAERPEGSISTLTIQRTEQRDSAMYRCASSLAGAYEQYFGPGTRLTVT.

The CDR3 spells CASSPGLAYGYTF. The CDR3 DNA reads TGTGCCAGCAGCCCTGGACTGGCCTATGGCTACACCTTC. V and J are TRBV6-5 and TRBJ1-2, with D uncertain. Germline V gene lookup returns CDR1 MNHEY and CDR2 SVGAGI. The CDR3 sequence is 13 residues long. V gave up 6 bases and J gave up 4 bases, with 12 bases separating them.

This clone was observed a few times. J is TRBJ1-1 and V is TRBV27; TRBD1 is a possible D gene (6 bases). Per the germline V gene, CDR1 is MNHEY and CDR2 is SMNVEV (reference sequence). The V and J ends lost 8 bases and 3 bases respectively, with 10 bases between them. This CDR3 is 12 amino acids long. The DNA of the CDR3 is TGTGCCAGCTACAGGGATTACACTGAAGCTTTCTTT. Amino acids: CASYRDYTEAFF.

The chain links TRBV9 to TRBJ2-1; 11 bases line up with TRBD2. J was trimmed by 7 bases and V by 3 bases; bases with no gene match: 12. CDR1 SGDLS and CDR2 YYNGEE come from the germline V gene. The CDR3 length is 17 residues. In DNA form, the CDR3 reads TGTGCCAGCAGCGGGGACGTGACTAGCGGGGTGGGTAATGAGCAGTTCTTC. As protein: CASSGDVTSGVGNEQFF.

The genes are TRBV14 and TRBJ1-3; possible D gene TRBD1, 5 bases. Looked up from germline, CDR1 is SGHDN and CDR2 is FVKESK. Trimming took 0 bases from V and 4 from J, leaving 13 bases between them. The CDR3 runs to 16 residues. Here the CDR3 reads CASSQDRGWTGNTIYF. CDR3 nucleotides: TGTGCCAGCAGCCAAGATCGGGGGTGGACGGGAAACACCATATATTTT.

This chain links TRBV18 with TRBJ2-7; 9 nucleotides align to TRBD1. The CDR3 runs 14 residues. In germline, CDR1 is KGHSH, CDR2 LQKENI. Trimming removed 2 bases from V and 4 bases from J; junction bases left unmatched: 3. This chain's CDR3 is CASSPSGQGYEQYF. CDR3 in DNA: TGTGCCAGCTCACCATCGGGACAGGGATACGAGCAGTACTTC.

The rearrangement links TRBV27 to TRBJ2-2; 7 bases line up with TRBD2. The germline gives CDR1 MNHEY, CDR2 SMNVEV (reference sequence). The CDR3 length is 15 residues. V shed 6 bases, J shed 5 bases, and the junction held 9 bases outside the gene matches. The CDR3 region has the DNA TGTGCCAGCAGGACCTACTTGGGGGGGACCGGGGAGCTGTTTTTT. Translating gives CASRTYLGGTGELFF.

The chain couples TRBV27 to TRBJ2-7; D is perhaps TRBD1 (6 bases). Trimming took off 5 bases at V and 4 bases at J, with 9 bases between the two ends. This CDR3 contains 12 residues. Looked up from germline, CDR1 is MNHEY and CDR2 is SMNVEV (reference sequence). DNA of the CDR3: TGTGCCAGCAGTAGGGACATGTACGAGCAGTACTTC. It specifies CASSRDMYEQYF.

The rearrangement joins TRBV18 to TRBJ1-5, with D possibly being TRBD1 (5 bases). This CDR3 spans 15 amino acids. Trimming shortened V by 2 bases and J by 4 bases, and 12 bases separated the two germline ends. Germline assignment: CDR1 KGHSH and CDR2 LQKENI. CDR3 in amino acids: CASSPVIGGNQPQHF. The CDR3 nucleotides read TGTGCCAGCTCACCAGTGATCGGGGGGAATCAGCCCCAGCATTTT.

This chain joins TRBV2 and TRBJ1-5; the match to TRBD1 covers 7 bases. Germline-derived CDR1 and CDR2 are SNHLY and FYNNEI. The CDR3 runs 17 residues. Trimming removed 3 bases from V and 0 bases from J; junction bases left unmatched: 8. The CDR3 protein is CASSDPGTAHSNQPQHF. The CDR3, as DNA: TGTGCCAGCAGTGACCCCGGGACAGCTCATAGCAATCAGCCCCAGCATTTT.

The chain combines TRBV25-1 with TRBJ2-7; 9 nucleotides line up with TRBD1. V was pared by 3 bases and J by 6 bases, with 15 bases of the junction left unmatched. Germline lookup yields CDR1 MGHDK and CDR2 SYGVNS. This CDR3 spans 17 amino acids. This chain's CDR3 is CASSDSGTGISWSEQYF. The DNA for the CDR3 is TGTGCCAGCAGTGACTCCGGGACAGGGATTTCATGGAGCGAGCAGTACTTC.

V gene TRBV5-6 combines with J gene TRBJ1-1, with no clear D. Germline CDR1 and CDR2: SGHDT and YYEEEE. CDR3 length: 12 residues. V was trimmed by 6 bases and J by 12 bases, leaving 18 bases between them. The CDR3 is CASTTRSGSTFF. CDR3 coding DNA: TGTGCCAGCACCACCCGCTCGGGATCGACTTTCTTT.

The CDR3 spells CAISEMVSTGELFF. For the CDR3, the DNA is TGTGCCATCAGTGAGATGGTGAGCACCGGGGAGCTGTTTTTT. The chain combines TRBV10-3 with TRBJ2-2; D gene uncertain. The germline V gene encodes CDR1 ENHRY and CDR2 SYGVKD. CDR3 length: 14 residues. V lost 2 bases, J lost 4 bases, and 8 bases lay in between.

As concerns this clone: Other DNA variants within this sample encode the same CDR3. The V call is TRBV5-1, the J call TRBJ1-3; D ambiguous. Germline V CDR1 and CDR2: SGHRS, YFSETQ. CDR3 length: 13 amino acids. V was pared by 4 bases and J by 4 bases, with 9 bases between. CDR3 amino acids: CASSPAGGNTIYF. In DNA, the CDR3 is TGCGCCAGCAGCCCGGCCGGGGGAAACACCATATATTTT.

CDR3 sequence reads: CATSTNRAIGELFF. CDR3 coding DNA: TGTGCCACCAGCACCAACAGGGCTATCGGGGAGCTGTTTTTT. This sequence joins TRBV15 and TRBJ2-2, with D possibly being TRBD1 (6 bases). Trimming cost V 4 bases and J 7 bases, with 13 bases left between them. The CDR3 has 14 residues. Germline V gene data show CDR1 as LNHNV and CDR2 as YYDKDF (reference sequence).